These T cell receptor beta chains were read from a single sample in a study of T cell changes during pregnancy in multiple sclerosis. The table came from immunoSEQ multiplex PCR; TCRdb's copy has only in-frame clones and leaves some out. The sample comprises about 36,000 clones, 93% of which are singletons, and roughly 0.39% rests with the top ten. The sequenced sample was CD4+ T cells from peripheral blood mononuclear cells, obtained in the first trimester of pregnancy. The receptor source for this set is a female donor with multiple sclerosis, enrolled in a pregnancy study. Both conserved end residues are part of each CDR3. The D gene is left open where the match is weak.

d_call v_call cdr3_aa
TRBD2 TRBV7-8 CASSLLRTSGANEQFF
NA TRBV2 CASSESEEKPAFF
TRBD1 TRBV6-1 CASRATGVVGEQYF
NA TRBV28 CASSPGGGALNTEAFF
TRBD1 TRBV13 CASSRVHRDRGTGANVLTF
TRBD1 TRBV5-1 CASSQTSGTGRTDTQYF
NA TRBV6-6 CASVGRYYEQYF
TRBD2 TRBV7-9 CASSLVAGGTYEQYF
TRBD1 TRBV12-5 CASGPGQGYNSPLHF
TRBD2 TRBV4-3 CASSQGGGPTYEQYF
TRBD2 TRBV15 CATSKPSGAETQYF
NA TRBV29-1 CSVGQSYNEQFF
TRBD1 TRBV18 CASSLGQGLYNEQFF
NA TRBV6-6 CASSSQTDTQYF
TRBD1 TRBV7-2 CASSRDRGNQPQHF
TRBD1 TRBV2 CASKRDRGQGGELFF
TRBD1 TRBV5-4 CATTRRQGAETQYF
TRBD1 TRBV6-5 CASSYTRGFYEQYF
NA TRBV7-2 CASSLYNSPLHF
TRBD1 TRBV27 CASSSGTGSGELFF
NA TRBV28 CASIEASSGSGNTIYF
NA TRBV6-6 CASSVGAIGQETQYF
TRBD1 TRBV4-1 CASSQPDRGHEKLFF
TRBD1 TRBV7-8 CASSLIKRQGAKTQYF
TRBD1 TRBV28 CASSLRTGPVALNTEAFF
TRBD1 TRBV5-5 CASSLDRVSGNTIYF
TRBD2 TRBV5-1 CASSLGLAGGSTDTQYF
NA TRBV7-3 CASGSGLEQFF
NA TRBV7-9 CASSLVTVDYTF
NA TRBV2 CASSEGGEAFF
NA TRBV18 CASSPRDSVPYEQYF